Ten or more counts support the clone carrying this T cell receptor beta chain. The data were taken from a study of early T cells in non-severe SARS-CoV-2 infection. On the study more broadly: Chains from this unsorted whole-blood bulk RNA could not be paired.

Individual cDNA molecules carried attached unique molecular identifiers. TCRdb independently ran MiXCR on the 5' RACE reads; one entry per CDR3 protein. The sample records tens of thousands of distinct CDR3 sequences, 4.5% to 7% being singletons. V lost 1 base to trimming and J lost 8 bases; unmatched junction nucleotides: 4. The CDR3 spans 14 residues. The starting material was whole blood, obtained at baseline. The TCR was taken from an adult who was a healthcare worker with PCR-confirmed SARS-CoV-2 infection or an uninfected control (not recorded which). The V and J genes are TRBV12-3 or TRBV12-4 and TRBJ1-2, with 10 bases lining up with TRBD1. The CDR3 region has the DNA TGTGCCAGCAGTTTAGTGGGACAGGGGAGCGGCTACACCTTC. It is translated as CASSLVGQGSGYTF.